The following is a TCR beta chain sequence with its context. Using immunoSEQ multiplex PCR, the repertoire was profiled, and TCRdb retains in-frame clones only, with some absent. The sample yields about 81,000 clones, under 97% seen once. This sample is part of a study of technical replicates of blood from several donors. Trimming removed 1 base from V and 6 bases from J, with 11 bases in between. CDR3 length equals 14 residues. CDR1 is SGHKS, CDR2 YYEKEE, per germline (reference sequence). Sequencing was performed on T cells isolated from PBMCs. The V call is TRBV5-5, the J call TRBJ2-1; D ambiguous. The TCR originated in a human donor in good health. CDR3 DNA: TGTGCCAGCAGCTTGAGATGGCAGGTCAATGAGCAGTTCTTC. Translated: CASSLRWQVNEQFF. The variable domain in full, completed from reference TRBV5-5 and TRBJ2-1, reads DAGVTQSPTHLIKTRGQQVTLRCSPISGHKSVSWYQQVLGQGPQFIFQYYEKEERGRGNFPDRFSARQFPNYSSELNVNALLLGDSALYLCASSLRWQVNEQFFGPGTRLTVL.